This TCR beta chain was sequenced during a study of CD8+ T cells in alopecia areata. Extraction of RNA preceded its reverse transcription into cDNA, which served as the sequencing template. Only in-frame clones appear in the TCRdb table, and some are missing; sequencing was by immunoSEQ multiplex PCR. The sample records 80,000 to 100,000 clones, 40% to 55% being singletons. This clone appeared a few times. The target antigen is unknown. Study-wide results and limits: Although TCR sharing was seen in mice, sharing across patients was less clear, possibly for HLA-related reasons.

The sequenced sample consisted of CD4+ T cells sorted from blood. This sequence was found in a human donor with alopecia areata.

The CDR3 DNA follows: TGCAGCGTTGTAGTATCCTCCTACGAGCAGTACTTC. It translates to CSVVVSSYEQYF. The rearrangement uses TRBV29-1 and TRBJ2-7; D gene ambiguous. This CDR3 contains 12 residues. V was trimmed by 4 bases and J by 0 bases, leaving 7 bases between them. CDR1 and CDR2 (germline): SQVTM, ANQGSEA.